The 24 T cell receptor beta chains in this list originate from one sample, sequenced in a study of T cell repertoires in cytomegalovirus infection. In TCRdb, the reads were re-called with MiXCR into one record per CDR3 protein. The sample has over 250,000 distinct CDR3 sequences, approximately 22% seen once. For these TCRs, the target antigens are not known. Material: cultured PBMCs, obtained from culture after CMV antigen stimulation. The source is a human donor in good health (CMV status not recorded). Some clones in this sample may be carry-over from other donors' samples.

The chain combines TRBV6-1 with TRBJ1-4; 9 bases align to TRBD1. The CDR3 is 15 amino acids. The trim removed 6 bases at V and 8 bases at J, leaving 10 bases unmatched. From germline, CDR1 is MNHNS and CDR2 SASEGT. The DNA for the CDR3 is TGTGCCAGCAGCGAACAGGGGGCGCAGGGCGAAAAACTGTTTTTT. It specifies CASSEQGAQGEKLFF.

The chain links TRBV7-2 to TRBJ2-5, with 9 positions matching TRBD1. The CDR3 has 16 amino acids. V lost 2 bases, J lost 4 bases, and 8 bases stayed unmatched. From germline, CDR1 is SGHTA and CDR2 FQGNSA. CDR3 nucleotides: TGTGCCAGCAGCTTATTGGGGACAGGGAGGGGAGAGACCCAGTACTTC. Residues: CASSLLGTGRGETQYF.

V usage is TRBV15 and J usage is TRBJ1-3, with 9 bases aligning to TRBD1. Per the germline V gene, CDR1 is LNHNV and CDR2 is YYDKDF (reference sequence). This CDR3 contains 17 residues. V was clipped by 3 bases and J by 3 bases; unmatched bases: 9. The CDR3 sequence is CATSRVSGTGFGNTIYF. The CDR3 nucleotides are TGTGCCACCAGCAGGGTTTCCGGGACAGGGTTTGGAAACACCATATATTTT.

This clonotype appeared many times. The chain links TRBV7-2 to TRBJ2-5; D may be TRBD2 (5 bases). Germline values: CDR1 SGHTA, CDR2 FQGNSA. The CDR3 contains 14 residues. Trimming cost V 4 bases and J 1 base, with 10 bases left between them. The CDR3 reads CASSSRLSQETQYF. The CDR3 nucleotides are TGTGCCAGCAGCTCTAGACTATCCCAAGAGACCCAGTACTTC.

The chain carries TRBV19 and TRBJ1-5; D remains unclear. The CDR3 extends over 15 amino acids. Looked up from germline, CDR1 is LNHDA and CDR2 is SQIVND (reference sequence). V lost 6 bases and J 3 bases, leaving 15 bases between the germline ends. The CDR3 spells CASSGSLTNNQPQHF. DNA of the CDR3: TGTGCCAGTAGCGGCAGCCTTACAAACAATCAGCCCCAGCATTTT.

This clonotype was seen many times. The chain carries TRBV2 and TRBJ1-5; D not certain. CDR1 and CDR2 (germline): SNHLY, FYNNEI. This CDR3 spans 15 amino acids. V was pared by 2 bases and J by 2 bases, with 10 bases between. Here the CDR3 reads CASSERWGGNQPQHF. The CDR3 nucleotides are TGTGCCAGCAGTGAAAGATGGGGAGGCAATCAGCCCCAGCATTTT.

A single count supports this clonotype. A much larger clone sits a single nucleotide away, making a read error possible. Because the CDR3 is missing its conserved closing phenylalanine or tryptophan, this is likely a read error. This chain uses TRBV7-9 with TRBJ2-2, with D uncertain. The CDR3 has 11 residues. Germline CDR1 is SEHNR and CDR2 is FQNEAQ (reference sequence). Trimming shortened V by 7 bases and J by 4 bases, and 4 bases separated the two germline ends. The CDR3 region is CASTLTGELFI. The CDR3 DNA follows: TGTGCCAGCACCCTCACCGGGGAGCTGTTTATT.

The V and J genes are TRBV6-5 and TRBJ2-1; 8 bases line up with TRBD2. The germline gives CDR1 MNHEY, CDR2 SVGAGI. The CDR3 length is 13 residues. Losses at the gene ends were 5 bases for V and 9 bases for J; bases not matched to a gene: 6. CDR3 sequence (DNA): TGTGCCAGCAGTAACGGGAGGGGTGGTGAGCAGTTCTTC. The encoded protein is CASSNGRGGEQFF.

This clonotype has at least ten counts. This chain connects TRBV12-3 or TRBV12-4 to TRBJ1-3, with D possibly matching TRBD1 (5 bases). The CDR3 length is 16 residues. Trimming shortened V by 5 bases and J by 2 bases, and 16 bases separated the two germline ends. This CDR3 is CASSPPGTVAGNTIYF. The CDR3 DNA reads as TGTGCCAGCAGTCCCCCCGGGACGGTGGCTGGAAACACCATATATTTT.

This clonotype was picked up a small number of times. A much larger clone differs from this one at a single base, so this may be a read error. The J gene is TRBJ1-5, the V gene TRBV28; 11 nucleotides line up with TRBD1. The CDR3 runs to 14 residues. V lost 6 bases and J lost 5; bases outside the gene matches: 3. Germline CDR1 is MDHEN and CDR2 is SYDVKM. The CDR3 region is CASSGDRGDQPQHF. CDR3 in DNA: TGTGCCAGCAGCGGGGACAGGGGGGATCAGCCCCAGCATTTT.

This clonotype was detected only a few times. The chain carries TRBV24-1 and TRBJ2-7, with 7 nucleotides matching TRBD2. V trimming: 12 bases; J trimming: 3 bases; junction bases outside the gene matches: 7. The germline gives CDR1 KGHDR, CDR2 SFDVKD. The CDR3 runs 12 residues. CDR3 protein: CALWGGRYEQYV. The CDR3 DNA reads as TGTGCCTTATGGGGGGGTCGCTACGAGCAGTACGTC.

This clonotype was observed at least ten times. Relative to the germline gene, one junction end is altered; a read error may explain this. This rearrangement joins TRBV7-2 to TRBJ2-7; TRBD1 matches at 12 bases. Germline assignment: CDR1 SGHTA and CDR2 FQGNSA. The CDR3 runs to 14 residues. The DNA of the CDR3 is TGTGCCAGCAGTTTAGGGACAGGGGGCCGGGAGCAGTACTTC. Encoded protein: CASSLGTGGREQYF.

This clonotype was observed at least ten times. The rearrangement uses TRBV7-8 and TRBJ1-5; possibly TRBD1 for D (5 bases). With 0 bases removed from V and 2 bases from J, the gap between germline ends came to 14 bases. This CDR3 is built from 17 residues. CDR1 and CDR2 (germline): SGHVS, FQNEAQ. The CDR3 region is CASSLADLPGGNQPQHF. The CDR3 DNA reads TGTGCCAGCAGCTTAGCTGACTTGCCGGGGGGCAATCAGCCCCAGCATTTT.

The CDR3 sequence is CASRLAGRNEQFF. CDR3 DNA sequence: TGTGCCAGTCGACTAGCGGGACGCAATGAGCAGTTCTTC. The V gene is TRBV19, the J gene TRBJ2-1, with 11 bases fitting TRBD2. The CDR3 sequence is 13 residues long. Germline CDR1 reads LNHDA; CDR2 reads SQIVND (reference sequence). V was pared by 8 bases and J by 6 bases, with 3 bases of the junction left unmatched.

The chain joins TRBV6-2 or TRBV6-3 to TRBJ2-7; perhaps D is TRBD1 or TRBD2 (5 bases each). CDR1 is MNHEY and CDR2 is SVGEGT in the germline V gene. This CDR3 spans 16 amino acids. V was clipped by 0 bases and J by 1 base, with 13 bases between them. CDR3 nucleotide sequence: TGTGCCAGCAGTTACTCGATTCATTGGGGGTCCTACGAGCAGTACGTC. This translates into CASSYSIHWGSYEQYV.

This chain joins TRBV6-6 and TRBJ2-7; 10 bases fit TRBD1. This CDR3 is 15 amino acids long. V was pared by 5 bases and J by 3 bases, with 7 bases of the junction left unmatched. From germline, CDR1 is MNHNY and CDR2 SVGAGI (reference sequence). CDR3 nucleotide sequence: TGTGCCAGCAGTCCGCGGGACAGGGGTCTCTACGAGCAGTACTTC. Translating it yields CASSPRDRGLYEQYF.

CDR3 residues: CASKREDSQYF. The CDR3 bases are TGTGCCAGCAAACGGGAGGACTCCCAGTACTTC. J is TRBJ2-5 and V is TRBV6-5, with 7 bases aligning to TRBD2. The CDR3 covers 11 residues. V was clipped by 7 bases and J by 9 bases; unmatched bases: 5. Per the germline V gene, CDR1 is MNHEY and CDR2 is SVGAGI.

This clonotype appeared a few times. The chain has TRBV7-2 and TRBJ2-1, with 7 bases lining up with TRBD2. The V and J ends lost 7 bases and 0 bases, in that order; junction bases with no gene match: 9. CDR1 is SGHTA and CDR2 is FQGNSA in the germline V gene. This CDR3 region has 16 residues. The CDR3 sequence: CASTPASGGSYNEQFF. CDR3 DNA sequence: TGTGCCAGCACCCCTGCTAGCGGAGGCTCCTACAATGAGCAGTTCTTC.

The V gene is TRBV4-1, the J gene TRBJ1-3; a weak D match, TRBD1 (5 bases). The CDR3 consists of 15 residues. The V end lost 1 base, the J end lost 3 bases, and 10 bases lay between the germline ends. CDR1 is MGHRA, CDR2 YSYEKL, per germline. The DNA of the CDR3 is TGCGCCAGCAGCCAAGCGGGGGTTGATGGAAACACCATATATTTT. It encodes CASSQAGVDGNTIYF.

The chain combines TRBV23-1 with TRBJ2-2, with 9 bases fitting TRBD1. TRBV23-1 falls under the ORF class, with uncertain function. The CDR3 loop spans 20 amino acids. V lost 2 bases to trimming and J lost 3 bases; unmatched junction nucleotides: 16. This CDR3 reads CASSQPHGPQGAKDTGELFF. The CDR3 DNA reads as TGCGCCAGCAGTCAACCCCACGGCCCACAGGGGGCTAAAGACACCGGGGAGCTGTTTTTT.

This clonotype appeared many times. The germline gene is not matched at one end of the junction; a read error may be the cause. This rearrangement joins TRBV5-1 to TRBJ2-1, with D tentatively TRBD2 (6 bases). The CDR3 extends over 12 amino acids. Germline CDR1 is SGHRS and CDR2 is YFSETQ. Written as DNA, the CDR3 is TGTGCCAGCAGCTTATCGGGGGATGAGCAGTTCTTC. As protein: CASSLSGDEQFF. The full variable domain, with the rest looked up from reference TRBV5-1 and TRBJ2-1, is KAGVTQTPRYLIKTRGQQVTLSCSPISGHRSVSWYQQTPGQGLQFLFEYFSETQRNKGNFPGRFSGRQFSNSRSEMNVSTLELGDSALYLCASSLSGDEQFFGPGTRLTVL.

This chain connects TRBV6-2 or TRBV6-3 to TRBJ2-3; D possibly uses TRBD1 or TRBD2 (5 bases each). V gave up 2 bases and J gave up 0 bases, with 9 bases separating them. This CDR3 region has 15 residues. CDR1 is MNHEY, CDR2 SVGEGT, per germline. Here the CDR3 DNA reads TGTGCCAGCAGTTACGAGGGACCCAGCACAGATACGCAGTATTTT. Protein: CASSYEGPSTDTQYF.

This clonotype was picked up a small number of times. V gene TRBV20-1 combines with J gene TRBJ2-1; 7 bases agree with TRBD2. Losses at the gene ends were 4 bases for V and 3 bases for J; bases not matched to a gene: 3. The CDR3 has 13 amino acids. The germline V gene has CDR1 DFQATT and CDR2 SNEGSKA (reference sequence). Written as DNA, the CDR3 is TGCAGTGCTATCTCTAGCGGCTACAATGAGCAGTTCTTC. Translation gives CSAISSGYNEQFF.

The genes are TRBV20-1 and TRBJ2-7; D gene ambiguous. This CDR3 is built from 10 residues. The V gene's germline CDR1 is DFQATT and CDR2 SNEGSKA (reference sequence). V dropped 0 bases and J dropped 6 bases, with 3 bases sitting between them. This chain's CDR3 is CSARESEQYF. DNA of the CDR3: TGCAGTGCTAGAGAGAGCGAGCAGTACTTC.